The 15 T cell receptor beta chains reported below all come from one sample, sequenced in a study of T cell responses to AZD1222 COVID-19 vaccine. Sequencing was performed with immunoSEQ multiplex PCR; in TCRdb, only in-frame clones are kept and a portion is missing. The data hold 75,000 to 100,000 clones, with about 90% observed a single time. The sequencing here drew on peripheral blood, taken on day 0 of AZD1222 vaccination. Receptors originate from an adult in good health.

The rearrangement joins TRBV3-1 (or the pseudogene TRBV3-2) to TRBJ1-4, with D perhaps matching TRBD1 (5 bases). The CDR3 covers 16 residues. V was pared by 1 base and J by 8 bases, with 17 bases between. Germline CDR1 LGHDT, CDR2 YNNKEL (reference sequence). The CDR3 protein is CASSQAHLGDREKLFF. In DNA, the CDR3 is TGTGCCAGCAGCCAAGCCCATCTAGGGGATCGCGAAAAACTGTTTTTT.

The V gene is TRBV19, the J gene TRBJ2-2, with 12 bases fitting TRBD2. CDR1 LNHDA and CDR2 SQIVND come from the germline V gene (reference sequence). The CDR3 runs 16 residues. V shed 6 bases and J 0 bases; nucleotides not matched to a gene: 2. The CDR3 region has the DNA TGTGCCAGTAGCTGGACTAGCGGGGCGAACACCGGGGAGCTGTTTTTT. It yields the protein CASSWTSGANTGELFF.

The chain links TRBV7-3 to TRBJ2-5; 8 bases line up with TRBD2. Trimming removed 0 bases from V and 2 bases from J; junction bases left unmatched: 5. Germline V lookup: CDR1 SGHTA, CDR2 FQGTGA. The CDR3 runs to 16 residues. The CDR3 DNA reads as TGTGCCAGCAGCTTAACGAGGGCTAGCGGGCAAGAGACCCAGTACTTC. It encodes CASSLTRASGQETQYF.

The chain combines TRBV7-2 with TRBJ2-7; 7 bases are a match to TRBD1. This CDR3 comprises 16 residues. V gave up 1 base and J gave up 1 base; unmatched junction bases: 7. Germline CDR1 and CDR2: SGHTA and FQGNSA. The CDR3 loop is CASSLGGWTGSYEQYF. The DNA for the CDR3 is TGTGCCAGCAGCTTAGGGGGCTGGACAGGATCCTACGAGCAGTACTTC.

The chain couples TRBV23-1 to TRBJ1-5; 12 bases map to TRBD1. TRBV23-1 is an ORF; its function is uncertain. Germline trimming cut 0 bases from V and 5 bases from J; bases unmatched to any gene: 17. This CDR3 comprises 21 residues. The CDR3 spells CASSQSMGRDRGRRVYQPQHF. The CDR3 DNA follows: TGCGCCAGCAGTCAATCGATGGGCAGGGACAGGGGGCGCAGGGTGTATCAGCCCCAGCATTTT.

The J gene is TRBJ1-2, the V gene TRBV29-1, with 8 bases that match TRBD1. J was trimmed by 1 base and V by 5 bases; bases with no gene match: 18. The CDR3 length is 18 residues. Germline loops: CDR1 SQVTM, CDR2 ANQGSEA. CDR3 sequence: CSVKTGTGWSWDNYGYTF. In DNA, the CDR3 is TGCAGCGTTAAAACCGGGACAGGTTGGTCGTGGGATAACTATGGCTACACCTTC.

The chain uses TRBV9 and TRBJ2-7; TRBD1 agrees at 8 bases. Per the germline V gene, CDR1 is SGDLS and CDR2 is YYNGEE. V lost 0 bases and J lost 3; bases outside the gene matches: 5. CDR3 length: 15 amino acids. The CDR3 region is CASSVGQGAFYEQYF. The CDR3 coding sequence is TGTGCCAGCAGCGTAGGGCAGGGGGCCTTCTACGAGCAGTACTTC.

The chain is built from TRBV6-5 and TRBJ1-5, with D hard to call. Trimming cost V 7 bases and J 4 bases, with 11 bases left between them. The CDR3 totals 13 residues. From germline, CDR1 is MNHEY and CDR2 SVGAGI. CDR3 loop: CASTSGFNQPQHF. DNA of the CDR3: TGTGCCAGCACCTCGGGGTTTAATCAGCCCCAGCATTTT.

This clone was seen only a few times. The chain couples TRBV11-2 to TRBJ2-1, with unresolved D. Trimming pared 2 bases from V and 12 bases from J, leaving 8 bases between. This CDR3 spans 11 amino acids. The germline CDR1 and CDR2 sequences are SGHAT and FQNNGV. As DNA, the CDR3 is TGTGCCAGCAGCTTAAATTTGGTGCAGTTCTTC. It encodes CASSLNLVQFF.

The chain carries TRBV4-1 and TRBJ2-6; D not certain. With 0 bases removed from V and 0 bases from J, the gap between germline ends came to 9 bases. Looked up from germline, CDR1 is MGHRA and CDR2 is YSYEKL. This CDR3 is built from 17 residues. Here the CDR3 reads CASSQDFGDSGANVLTF. CDR3 in DNA: TGCGCCAGCAGCCAAGACTTTGGAGACTCTGGGGCCAACGTCCTGACTTTC.

Here the CDR3 reads CASSSGQGVYGYTF. The CDR3 DNA reads as TGTGCCAGCAGCTCGGGACAGGGAGTATATGGCTACACCTTC. V and J are TRBV7-2 and TRBJ1-2; 9 bases are a match to TRBD1. The V gene end was trimmed by 4 bases and the J gene end by 5 bases; junction bases not matched to a gene: 5. CDR3 length: 14 amino acids. The germline CDR1 and CDR2 sequences are SGHTA and FQGNSA. The full variable domain, in which reference TRBV7-2 and TRBJ1-2 provide the parts outside the CDR3, is GAGVSQSPSNKVTEKGKDVELRCDPISGHTALYWYRQSLGQGLEFLIYFQGNSAPDKSGLPSDRFSAERTGGSVSTLTIQRTQQEDSAVYLCASSSGQGVYGYTFGSGTRLTVV.

This sequence joins TRBV19 and TRBJ1-1; the D gene is possibly TRBD1 (5 bases). Germline V gene data show CDR1 as LNHDA and CDR2 as SQIVND (reference sequence). V lost 5 bases and J lost 6, with 7 bases in between. CDR3 length equals 11 residues. CDR3 in DNA: TGTGCCAGTAGTGGGGGGGCTGAAGCTTTCTTT. Amino acids: CASSGGAEAFF. The variable domain in full, completed from reference TRBV19 and TRBJ1-1, reads DGGITQSPKYLFRKEGQNVTLSCEQNLNHDAMYWYRQDPGQGLRLIYYSQIVNDFQKGDIAEGYSVSREKKESFPLTVTSAQKNPTAFYLCASSGGAEAFFGQGTRLTVV.

This chain uses TRBV12-3 or TRBV12-4 with TRBJ2-1; 13 bases are a match to TRBD2. CDR3 length equals 13 residues. J was trimmed by 10 bases and V by 10 bases; bases with no gene match: 7. The CDR3 DNA follows: TGTGCCACGGGACTAGCGGGGATGGGGGAGCAGTTCTTC. Amino acid sequence: CATGLAGMGEQFF.

Comments on this clone: This same CDR3 is encoded by further DNA sequences in the sample. This chain joins TRBV7-2 and TRBJ1-1; D not resolved. The CDR3 length is 13 residues. V shed 0 bases and J shed 3 bases, with 5 bases lying between them. The germline V gene encodes CDR1 SGHTA and CDR2 FQGNSA. The CDR3 sequence is CASSLAGDTEAFF. The DNA of the CDR3 is TGTGCCAGCAGCTTAGCCGGAGACACTGAAGCTTTCTTT.

The rearrangement joins TRBV5-1 to TRBJ2-3, with TRBD2 as a possible D gene (6 bases). The V end lost 6 bases, the J end lost 2 bases, and 16 bases lay between the germline ends. Germline V gene sequence: CDR1 SGHRS, CDR2 YFSETQ. This CDR3 has 15 residues. CDR3 sequence: CASNGGTVITDTQYF. CDR3 in DNA: TGCGCCAGCAACGGAGGGACTGTAATCACAGATACGCAGTATTTT. Full variable domain (outside the CDR3, taken from reference TRBV5-1 and TRBJ2-3): KAGVTQTPRYLIKTRGQQVTLSCSPISGHRSVSWYQQTPGQGLQFLFEYFSETQRNKGNFPGRFSGRQFSNSRSEMNVSTLELGDSALYLCASNGGTVITDTQYFGPGTRLTVL.